The 28 T cell receptor beta chains presented below share a single source sample, sequenced in a study of shared clonotypes between healthy human individuals. Using immunoSEQ multiplex PCR, the repertoire was profiled, and TCRdb retains in-frame clones only, with some absent. The profile shows 2 million to 2.5 million clones, 85% to 95% of them singletons. The sequenced sample was naive CD4+ T cells sorted from blood. The sample's subset: CD45RA+ positively selected. Receptors were obtained from a young man in good health.

The V call is TRBV16, the J call TRBJ1-6; no firm D call. This CDR3 has 15 residues. Germline V gene lookup returns CDR1 KGHSY and CDR2 FQNENV. Trimming pared 0 bases from V and 12 bases from J, leaving 15 bases between. The CDR3: CASSQSVPPLGPLHF. The DNA of the CDR3 is TGTGCCAGCAGCCAATCAGTCCCCCCCCTCGGACCCCTCCACTTT. Based on the CDR3 plus reference TRBV16 and TRBJ1-6, the full variable domain is GEEVAQTPKHLVRGEGQKAKLYCAPIKGHSYVFWYQQVLKNEFKFLISFQNENVFDETGMPKERFSAKCLPNSPCSLEIQATKLEDSAVYFCASSQSVPPLGPLHFGNGTRLTVT.

This chain links TRBV5-5 with TRBJ1-2, with D possibly matching TRBD1 (5 bases). Germline CDR1 reads SGHKS; CDR2 reads YYEKEE (reference sequence). V lost 1 base and J lost 6, with 13 bases in between. The CDR3 has 14 amino acids. CDR3 sequence (DNA): TGTGCCAGCAGCTTGTTTGTCAGGGTGGATGGCTACACCTTC. It encodes CASSLFVRVDGYTF.

The chain is built from TRBV7-9 and TRBJ2-5; D is ambiguous. V lost 2 bases and J 5 bases, leaving 3 bases between the germline ends. The CDR3 is 11 amino acids. Germline V lookup: CDR1 SEHNR, CDR2 FQNEAQ (reference sequence). DNA for the CDR3: TGTGCCAGCAGCTTATTTGAGACCCAGTACTTC. This codes for CASSLFETQYF.

The gene calls are TRBV5-1 and TRBJ2-3; D is unresolved. The CDR3 loop spans 15 amino acids. Germline lookup yields CDR1 SGHRS and CDR2 YFSETQ. V lost 4 bases and J 3 bases, leaving 15 bases between the germline ends. In DNA form, the CDR3 reads TGCGCCAGCAGCCCCGCCCCCGGGCCGACAGATACGCAGTATTTT. This sequence encodes CASSPAPGPTDTQYF.

The chain is built from TRBV9 and TRBJ2-3, with D possibly being TRBD2 (6 bases). Trimming took 3 bases from V and 2 from J, leaving 13 bases between them. Germline values: CDR1 SGDLS, CDR2 YYNGEE. The CDR3 contains 15 residues. CDR3 residues: CASSELASSTDTQYF. The CDR3 bases are TGTGCCAGCAGCGAACTAGCATCTTCCACAGATACGCAGTATTTT. Using reference TRBV9 and TRBJ2-3 for the parts outside the CDR3, the full variable domain is DSGVTQTPKHLITATGQRVTLRCSPRSGDLSVYWYQQSLDQGLQFLIQYYNGEERAKGNILERFSAQQFPDLHSELNLSSLELGDSALYFCASSELASSTDTQYFGPGTRLTVL.

The rearrangement uses TRBV11-2 and TRBJ2-1; TRBD2 matches 10 bases. CDR1 is SGHAT, CDR2 FQNNGV, per germline. This CDR3 is 15 amino acids long. Trimming at V came to 1 base and at J to 6 bases, leaving 3 bases not matched to a gene. The CDR3 loop reads CASSLGAGGRNEQFF. The CDR3 region has the DNA TGTGCCAGCAGCTTAGGAGCGGGAGGGCGCAATGAGCAGTTCTTC.

Concerning this clone itself: A much larger clone lies one base from this, so it may be a read error. The chain combines TRBV4-3 with TRBJ2-2; D not certain. V was trimmed by 5 bases and J by 0 bases, leaving 4 bases between them. The CDR3 covers 13 residues. CDR1 is LGHNA and CDR2 is YSLEER in the germline V gene. CDR3 region: CASSYTNTGELFF. Here the CDR3 DNA reads TGCGCCAGCAGCTACACGAACACCGGGGAGCTGTTTTTT.

The chain uses TRBV5-1 and TRBJ2-3; D remains unclear. V lost 0 bases, J lost 4 bases, and 9 bases lay in between. Germline values: CDR1 SGHRS, CDR2 YFSETQ. The CDR3 loop spans 14 amino acids. This CDR3 is CASSLVSSADTQYF. The DNA for the CDR3 is TGCGCCAGCAGCTTGGTCAGCTCTGCAGATACGCAGTATTTT.

This chain links TRBV5-1 with TRBJ2-1; the D is unclear. Germline V gene sequence: CDR1 SGHRS, CDR2 YFSETQ. This CDR3 comprises 16 residues. The ends were cut back, 5 bases at V and 1 base at J, with 16 bases in the middle. The CDR3 region is CASSQVGDLSYNEQFF. CDR3 nucleotide sequence: TGCGCCAGCAGTCAGGTCGGCGATCTATCCTACAATGAGCAGTTCTTC.

The chain carries TRBV30 and TRBJ1-5; weak D call: TRBD1 (5 bases). CDR1 is GTSNPN and CDR2 is SVGIG in the germline V gene (reference sequence). The CDR3 extends over 14 amino acids. The V and J ends lost 5 bases and 5 bases respectively, with 16 bases between them. CDR3 in amino acids: CAWGKGRIYQPQHF. CDR3 coding DNA: TGTGCCTGGGGAAAGGGGCGTATCTATCAGCCCCAGCATTTT.

In the case of this clone: The same CDR3 also results from other DNA sequences found in this sample. The chain's CDR3 is CASSLTGSTDTQYF. The CDR3 bases are TGCGCCAGCAGCTTGACAGGGTCCACAGATACGCAGTATTTT. V is TRBV5-1 and J is TRBJ2-3; D might be TRBD1 (6 bases). Trimming removed 1 base at V and 2 bases at J, with 8 bases between. There are 14 residues in the CDR3. The germline V gene has CDR1 SGHRS and CDR2 YFSETQ.

The rearrangement joins TRBV5-1 to TRBJ2-1; D possibly uses TRBD1 or TRBD2 (5 bases each). Trimming left V 0 bases short and J 6 bases short, with 10 bases between. CDR3 length: 14 residues. Germline lookup yields CDR1 SGHRS and CDR2 YFSETQ. CDR3 protein: CASSLVRGVNEQFF. In DNA form, the CDR3 reads TGCGCCAGCAGCTTGGTACGGGGCGTCAATGAGCAGTTCTTC. Drawing the rest from reference TRBV5-1 and TRBJ2-1, the complete variable domain is KAGVTQTPRYLIKTRGQQVTLSCSPISGHRSVSWYQQTPGQGLQFLFEYFSETQRNKGNFPGRFSGRQFSNSRSEMNVSTLELGDSALYLCASSLVRGVNEQFFGPGTRLTVL.

The chain links TRBV11-2 to TRBJ2-1; 11 bases agree with TRBD2. The ends lost 7 bases at V and 9 bases at J; junction bases unmatched: 8. The CDR3 has 14 residues. CDR1 is SGHAT, CDR2 FQNNGV, per germline. CDR3 DNA: TGTGCCAGCACCGAACGACTAGCGGGACCTGAGCAGTTCTTC. Amino acid sequence: CASTERLAGPEQFF.

The chain has TRBV9 and TRBJ2-2, with 7 bases matching TRBD1. J lost 6 bases, V lost 0 bases, and 8 bases had no gene match. Germline V gene data show CDR1 as SGDLS and CDR2 as YYNGEE. This CDR3 is built from 16 residues. The CDR3 DNA reads TGTGCCAGCAGCGTAGGGGACAGTGGGTCGCCCGGGGAGCTGTTTTTT. It yields the protein CASSVGDSGSPGELFF.

As to this clone: One junction end disagrees with the germline gene, perhaps due to a read error. The chain is built from TRBV30 and TRBJ1-6; the D gene is possibly TRBD1 (5 bases). The CDR3 spans 14 residues. CDR1 and CDR2 (germline): GTSNPN, SVGIG (reference sequence). The CDR3 DNA reads as TGTGCCCGGAGTGTATCTGGGGGTGGTTCACCCCTCCACTTT. It is translated as CARSVSGGGSPLHF.

This clone has ten or more counts. This chain uses TRBV11-2 with TRBJ2-7; D could derive from TRBD1 or TRBD2 (5 bases each). Germline assignment: CDR1 SGHAT and CDR2 FQNNGV. Trimming cost V 3 bases and J 3 bases, with 9 bases left between them. This CDR3 spans 13 amino acids. The CDR3 sequence is CASSLGEFYEQYF. The CDR3 DNA follows: TGTGCCAGCAGCTTGGGGGAGTTCTACGAGCAGTACTTC.

This clone has only a few counts. The J gene is TRBJ2-5, the V gene TRBV18; 8 positions agree with TRBD1. The J call may be incorrect, as the DNA end agrees better with TRBJ2-7. Looked up from germline, CDR1 is KGHSH and CDR2 is LQKENI. The length of the CDR3 is 14 residues. The CDR3 DNA is TGTGCCAGCTCACCCGACAGGGGTCCGGGCGAGCAGTACTTC. Residues: CASSPDRGPGEQYF.

The rearrangement joins TRBV5-1 to TRBJ2-1; D not certain. The CDR3 consists of 14 residues. Germline V gene data show CDR1 as SGHRS and CDR2 as YFSETQ. V was pared by 5 bases and J by 0 bases, with 9 bases between. The chain's CDR3 is CASSRDGSYNEQFF. CDR3 in DNA: TGCGCCAGCAGTCGTGATGGCTCCTACAATGAGCAGTTCTTC.

As concerns this clone: Other DNA sequences within the sample encode an identical CDR3. The V and J genes are TRBV18 and TRBJ1-1; 7 bases agree with TRBD1. J was trimmed by 1 base and V by 4 bases; bases with no gene match: 3. Looked up from germline, CDR1 is KGHSH and CDR2 is LQKENI. The CDR3 is made up of 14 amino acids. The CDR3, as DNA: TGTGCCAGCTCACTCGGGACAGCGAACACTGAAGCTTTCTTT. Protein product: CASSLGTANTEAFF.

This chain links TRBV27 with TRBJ2-6; no reliable D call. The CDR3 runs 15 residues. Germline CDR1 is MNHEY and CDR2 is SMNVEV (reference sequence). V lost 6 bases to trimming and J lost 0 bases, with 9 bases between them. CDR3 sequence: CASRPPSSGANVLTF. In DNA, the CDR3 is TGTGCCAGCAGACCTCCAAGCTCTGGGGCCAACGTCCTGACTTTC. Full variable domain (rest looked up from reference TRBV27 and TRBJ2-6): EAQVTQNPRYLITVTGKKLTVTCSQNMNHEYMSWYRQDPGLGLRQIYYSMNVEVTDKGDVPEGYKVSRKEKRNFPLILESPSPNQTSLYFCASRPPSSGANVLTFGAGSRLTVL.

The gene calls are TRBV7-3 and TRBJ2-3, with 7 bases identical to TRBD1. This CDR3 spans 17 amino acids. V dropped 5 bases and J dropped 4; count of bases not matched to a gene: 15. The germline V gene has CDR1 SGHTA and CDR2 FQGTGA. The CDR3 loop reads CASSLPGRGQGPDTQYF. DNA of the CDR3: TGTGCCAGCAGCCTGCCGGGTAGGGGGCAAGGTCCAGATACGCAGTATTTT.

The chain couples TRBV2 to TRBJ1-6; the match to TRBD1 covers 8 bases. The CDR3 consists of 15 residues. Germline CDR1 is SNHLY and CDR2 is FYNNEI. V was clipped by 5 bases and J by 7 bases; unmatched bases: 7. CDR3 loop: CASSQPGQGNSPLHF. The CDR3 coding sequence is TGTGCCAGCAGTCAACCCGGACAGGGAAATTCACCCCTCCACTTT.

Written as DNA, the CDR3 is TGTGCCAGCGGAAAAGACAGGCGCCTGAACACCGGGGAGCTGTTTTTT. Its translation is CASGKDRRLNTGELFF. The rearrangement links TRBV27 to TRBJ2-2, with D possibly being TRBD1 (6 bases). Trimming removed 8 bases at V and 1 base at J, with 17 bases between. The germline V gene encodes CDR1 MNHEY and CDR2 SMNVEV (reference sequence). There are 16 residues in the CDR3.

This sequence joins TRBV2 and TRBJ2-5; D not certain. The germline V gene encodes CDR1 SNHLY and CDR2 FYNNEI. The CDR3 sequence is 14 residues long. V was clipped by 1 base and J by 1 base, with 7 bases between them. Written as DNA, the CDR3 is TGTGCCAGCAGTGAAGGACATTTCCAAGAGACCCAGTACTTC. This translates into CASSEGHFQETQYF.

The chain recombines TRBV7-2 with TRBJ2-7; TRBD2 agrees at 8 bases. Trimming cost V 4 bases and J 2 bases; bases outside gene matches: 7. Per the germline V gene, CDR1 is SGHTA and CDR2 is FQGNSA. This CDR3 comprises 15 residues. The CDR3 loop is CASSSHGLAAYEQYF. CDR3 coding DNA: TGTGCCAGCAGCTCGCACGGACTAGCTGCCTACGAGCAGTACTTC.

This chain uses TRBV18 with TRBJ2-1; D remains ambiguous. CDR1 and CDR2 (germline): KGHSH, LQKENI. The CDR3 consists of 13 residues. The ends were cut back, 0 bases at V and 8 bases at J, with 8 bases in the middle. The CDR3, as DNA: TGTGCCAGCTCACCACCCAACCTGGATGAGCAGTTCTTC. This codes for CASSPPNLDEQFF. Based on the CDR3 plus reference TRBV18 and TRBJ2-1, the full variable domain is NAGVMQNPRHLVRRRGQEARLRCSPMKGHSHVYWYRQLPEEGLKFMVYLQKENIIDESGMPKERFSAEFPKEGPSILRIQQVVRGDSAAYFCASSPPNLDEQFFGPGTRLTVL.

V gene TRBV7-8 combines with J gene TRBJ2-2, with 10 bases lining up with TRBD2. V lost 5 bases and J lost 4; bases outside the gene matches: 4. The CDR3 runs 15 residues. The germline CDR1 and CDR2 sequences are SGHVS and FQNEAQ. CDR3 sequence (DNA): TGTGCCAGCAGCCCCTGGACTAGCGGCACCGGGGAGCTGTTTTTT. It translates to CASSPWTSGTGELFF.

V usage is TRBV4-3 and J usage is TRBJ2-1, with TRBD1 matching 9 bases. Germline CDR1 LGHNA, CDR2 YSLEER. Unmatched junction bases numbered 3, after V lost 0 bases and J lost 3 bases. CDR3 length: 16 amino acids. The CDR3 DNA reads as TGCGCCAGCAGCCAAGACGGGACAGGGCTCTACAATGAGCAGTTCTTC. It is translated as CASSQDGTGLYNEQFF.